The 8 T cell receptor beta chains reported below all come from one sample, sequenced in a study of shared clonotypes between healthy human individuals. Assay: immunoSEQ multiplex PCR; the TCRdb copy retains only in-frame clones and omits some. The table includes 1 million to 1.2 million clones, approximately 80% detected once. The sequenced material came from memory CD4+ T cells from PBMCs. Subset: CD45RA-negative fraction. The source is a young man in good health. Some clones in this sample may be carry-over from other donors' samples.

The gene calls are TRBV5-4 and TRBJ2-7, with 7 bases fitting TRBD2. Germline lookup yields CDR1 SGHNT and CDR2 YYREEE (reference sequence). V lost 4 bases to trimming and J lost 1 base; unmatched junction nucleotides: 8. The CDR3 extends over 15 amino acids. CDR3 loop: CASSVRDYLSYEQYF. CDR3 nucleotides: TGTGCCAGCAGCGTCCGGGACTATCTATCCTACGAGCAGTACTTC.

The CDR3 DNA sequence: TGTGCCAGCAGTTTTGCCAGGGGGTACCAAGAGACCCAGTACTTC. Its translation is CASSFARGYQETQYF. The genes are TRBV28 and TRBJ2-5, with 7 bases identical to TRBD1. Germline V lookup: CDR1 MDHEN, CDR2 SYDVKM. V gave up 3 bases and J gave up 0 bases; unmatched junction bases: 4. The CDR3 spans 15 residues.

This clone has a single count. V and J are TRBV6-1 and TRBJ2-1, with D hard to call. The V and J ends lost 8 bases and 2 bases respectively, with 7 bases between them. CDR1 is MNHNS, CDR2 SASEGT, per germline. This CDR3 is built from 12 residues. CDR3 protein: CASDRAYNEQFF. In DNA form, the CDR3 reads TGTGCCAGCGATCGAGCCTACAATGAGCAGTTCTTC.

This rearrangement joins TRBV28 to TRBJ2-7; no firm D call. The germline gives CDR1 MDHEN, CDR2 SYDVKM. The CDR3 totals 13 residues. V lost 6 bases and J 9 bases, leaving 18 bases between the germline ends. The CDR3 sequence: CASSSTSPETQYF. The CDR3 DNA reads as TGTGCCAGCAGCTCTACGTCCCCAGAAACGCAGTACTTC.

In DNA form, the CDR3 reads TGCAGCGTTGAAGTACAGAGACAAGAGACCCAGTACTTC. The encoded protein is CSVEVQRQETQYF. The chain joins TRBV29-1 to TRBJ2-5; D uncertain. This CDR3 comprises 13 residues. V lost 1 base and J lost 2, with 8 bases in between. The germline V gene has CDR1 SQVTM and CDR2 ANQGSEA.

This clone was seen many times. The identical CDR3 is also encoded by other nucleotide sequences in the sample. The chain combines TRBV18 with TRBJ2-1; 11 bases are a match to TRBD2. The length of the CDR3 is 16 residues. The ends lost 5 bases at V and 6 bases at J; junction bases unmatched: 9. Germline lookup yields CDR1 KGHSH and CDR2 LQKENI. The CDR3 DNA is TGTGCCAGCTCAGCAGCCGGGACTAGCGGTGTCAATGAGCAGTTCTTC. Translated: CASSAAGTSGVNEQFF.

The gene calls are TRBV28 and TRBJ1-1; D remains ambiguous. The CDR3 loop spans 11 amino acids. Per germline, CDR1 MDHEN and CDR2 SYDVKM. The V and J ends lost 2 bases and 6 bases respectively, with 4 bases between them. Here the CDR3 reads CASSLEAEAFF. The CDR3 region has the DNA TGTGCCAGCAGTTTAGAGGCTGAAGCTTTCTTT.

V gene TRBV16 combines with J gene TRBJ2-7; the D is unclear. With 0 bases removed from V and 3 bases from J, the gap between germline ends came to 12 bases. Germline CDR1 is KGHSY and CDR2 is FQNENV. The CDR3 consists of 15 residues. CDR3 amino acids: CASSQSIQPFYEQYF. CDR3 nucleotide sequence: TGTGCCAGCAGCCAATCTATCCAACCTTTCTACGAGCAGTACTTC. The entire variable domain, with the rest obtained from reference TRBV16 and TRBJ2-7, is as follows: GEEVAQTPKHLVRGEGQKAKLYCAPIKGHSYVFWYQQVLKNEFKFLISFQNENVFDETGMPKERFSAKCLPNSPCSLEIQATKLEDSAVYFCASSQSIQPFYEQYFGPGTRLTVT.